The rows below give T cell receptor beta chains drawn from one sample of a study of spatial heterogeneity in lung cancer. TCRdb re-called the 5' RACE reads through MiXCR, storing one row per CDR3 protein. The sample carries 2,500 to 3,500 distinct CDR3 sequences, 11% recorded once. This specimen was lung tumor tissue, taken at surgery. The receptors stem from a male donor with early-stage non-small cell lung cancer. Both conserved end residues are part of each CDR3. The D gene is left open where the match is weak. Clone size is stated in some rows and not others, as once, few, many or a class when expanded.

V gene: TRBV14; D gene: .; J gene: TRBJ2-7; clone size: medium-sized; CDR3 protein: CASSPRTGSHEQYF; CDR3 DNA: TGTGCCAGCAGCCCCCGAACAGGTTCCCACGAGCAGTACTTC
V gene: TRBV27; D gene: .; J gene: TRBJ2-3; clone size: medium-sized; CDR3 protein: CASSFRDVSSDTQYF; CDR3 DNA: TGTGCCAGCAGTTTCAGGGACGTCTCGTCGGATACGCAGTATTTT
V gene: TRBV12-3/TRBV12-4; D gene: .; J gene: TRBJ2-2; clone size: medium-sized; CDR3 protein: CASSFWESTGELFF; CDR3 DNA: TGTGCCAGCAGTTTTTGGGAGAGCACCGGGGAGCTGTTTTTT
V gene: TRBV29-1; D gene: .; J gene: TRBJ1-1; clone size: medium-sized; CDR3 protein: CSVDVTEAFF; CDR3 DNA: TGCAGCGTTGACGTAACTGAAGCTTTCTTT
V gene: TRBV25-1; D gene: .; J gene: TRBJ1-3; clone size: medium-sized; CDR3 protein: CASREDGSSGNTIYF; CDR3 DNA: TGTGCCAGCAGAGAAGACGGGAGCTCTGGAAACACCATATATTTT
V gene: TRBV5-4; D gene: TRBD2; J gene: TRBJ2-1; clone size: medium-sized; CDR3 protein: CASSAGTSYNNEQFF; CDR3 DNA: TGTGCCAGCAGCGCCGGGACTAGCTATAACAATGAGCAGTTCTTC
V gene: TRBV3-1; D gene: TRBD1; J gene: TRBJ2-3; clone size: .; CDR3 protein: CASSDGQGADTQYF; CDR3 DNA: TGTGCCAGCAGTGACGGACAGGGGGCAGATACGCAGTATTTT
V gene: TRBV28; D gene: .; J gene: TRBJ1-6; clone size: medium-sized; CDR3 protein: CASSLFREPYNSPLHF; CDR3 DNA: TGTGCCAGCAGTTTGTTCAGGGAACCCTATAATTCACCCCTCCACTTT
V gene: TRBV20-1; D gene: TRBD1; J gene: TRBJ1-6; clone size: .; CDR3 protein: CSARGDRKIPNSPLHF; CDR3 DNA: TGCAGTGCTAGAGGGGACAGAAAAATACCCAATTCACCCCTCCACTTT
V gene: TRBV20-1; D gene: .; J gene: TRBJ2-3; clone size: medium-sized; CDR3 protein: CSAHTDTQYF; CDR3 DNA: TGCAGTGCACACACAGATACGCAGTATTTT
V gene: TRBV3-1; D gene: .; J gene: TRBJ2-5; clone size: medium-sized; CDR3 protein: CASSFRGLETQYF; CDR3 DNA: TGTGCCAGCAGTTTCCGCGGGCTAGAGACCCAGTACTTC
V gene: TRBV5-5; D gene: TRBD1; J gene: TRBJ1-6; clone size: medium-sized; CDR3 protein: CASSPAGTGNSPLHF; CDR3 DNA: TGTGCCAGCAGCCCGGCCGGGACAGGAAATTCACCCCTCCACTTT
V gene: TRBV7-3; D gene: TRBD2; J gene: TRBJ2-2; clone size: medium-sized; CDR3 protein: CASSRGGNTGELFF; CDR3 DNA: TGTGCCAGCAGCCGGGGGGGTAACACCGGGGAGCTGTTTTTT
V gene: TRBV4-3; D gene: .; J gene: TRBJ1-5; clone size: medium-sized; CDR3 protein: CASSQEAGGFGNQPQHF; CDR3 DNA: TGCGCCAGCAGCCAAGAAGCGGGGGGGTTCGGCAATCAGCCCCAGCATTTT
V gene: TRBV27; D gene: .; J gene: TRBJ1-4; clone size: medium-sized; CDR3 protein: CASRQNRDNEKLFF; CDR3 DNA: TGTGCCAGCAGACAAAACCGGGACAATGAAAAACTGTTTTTT
V gene: TRBV7-9; D gene: .; J gene: TRBJ2-3; clone size: medium-sized; CDR3 protein: CASSLVPDTDTQYF; CDR3 DNA: TGTGCCAGCAGCCTCGTCCCTGATACAGATACGCAGTATTTT
V gene: TRBV6-6; D gene: .; J gene: TRBJ2-5; clone size: many; CDR3 protein: CASSLGRGQETQYF; CDR3 DNA: TGTGCCAGCAGCTTGGGCAGGGGACAAGAGACCCAGTACTTC
V gene: TRBV20-1; D gene: .; J gene: TRBJ2-3; clone size: .; CDR3 protein: CSARALADTQYF; CDR3 DNA: TGCAGTGCTAGAGCCCTAGCGGATACGCAGTATTTT
V gene: TRBV24-1; D gene: .; J gene: TRBJ2-7; clone size: many; CDR3 protein: CATGGDTDEQYF; CDR3 DNA: TGTGCCACCGGAGGGGACACGGACGAGCAGTACTTC
V gene: TRBV6-2/TRBV6-3; D gene: .; J gene: TRBJ2-7; clone size: .; CDR3 protein: CASSYLADPGEQYF; CDR3 DNA: TGTGCCAGCAGTTATCTGGCTGACCCGGGTGAGCAGTACTTC
V gene: TRBV12-3/TRBV12-4; D gene: .; J gene: TRBJ1-1; clone size: large; CDR3 protein: CASSRTIRRTEAFF; CDR3 DNA: TGTGCCAGCAGCCGAACGATCCGACGCACTGAAGCTTTCTTT
V gene: TRBV3-1; D gene: .; J gene: TRBJ1-2; clone size: medium-sized; CDR3 protein: CASSQGGPYGYTF; CDR3 DNA: TGTGCCAGCAGCCAAGGCGGGCCCTATGGCTACACCTTC
V gene: TRBV10-3; D gene: TRBD2; J gene: TRBJ2-3; clone size: medium-sized; CDR3 protein: CAISERLAGGPSTDTQYF; CDR3 DNA: TGTGCCATCAGTGAACGCCTAGCGGGGGGGCCTAGCACAGATACGCAGTATTTT
V gene: TRBV6-1; D gene: .; J gene: TRBJ1-4; clone size: .; CDR3 protein: CASRKDGSNEKLFF; CDR3 DNA: TGTGCCAGCAGAAAAGACGGCAGTAATGAAAAACTGTTTTTT
V gene: TRBV30; D gene: .; J gene: TRBJ2-5; clone size: medium-sized; CDR3 protein: CAWSRGPGRTQYF; CDR3 DNA: TGTGCCTGGAGTCGGGGACCCGGTCGGACCCAGTACTTC
V gene: TRBV6-5; D gene: .; J gene: TRBJ2-7; clone size: medium-sized; CDR3 protein: CASSYSLHKADPYEQYF; CDR3 DNA: TGTGCCAGCAGTTACTCTTTGCATAAGGCAGACCCCTACGAGCAGTACTTC
V gene: TRBV28; D gene: .; J gene: TRBJ2-7; clone size: medium-sized; CDR3 protein: CASSYGLGAGYEQYF; CDR3 DNA: TGTGCCAGCAGTTACGGACTGGGGGCGGGTTACGAGCAGTACTTC
V gene: TRBV7-2; D gene: TRBD1; J gene: TRBJ1-1; clone size: medium-sized; CDR3 protein: CASSWGQGLNTEAFF; CDR3 DNA: TGTGCCAGCAGCTGGGGACAGGGCCTTAACACTGAAGCTTTCTTT
V gene: TRBV29-1; D gene: .; J gene: TRBJ2-3; clone size: .; CDR3 protein: CSVMTGSATQYF; CDR3 DNA: TGCAGCGTGATGACAGGTTCAGCTACGCAGTATTTT
V gene: TRBV15; D gene: .; J gene: TRBJ2-7; clone size: medium-sized; CDR3 protein: CATSRGVVLHEQYF; CDR3 DNA: TGTGCCACCAGCAGAGGAGTTGTTCTTCACGAGCAGTACTTC
V gene: TRBV3-1; D gene: TRBD1; J gene: TRBJ2-4; clone size: medium-sized; CDR3 protein: CASSPGQGSLLQYF; CDR3 DNA: TGTGCCAGCAGCCCGGGACAGGGCTCCCTTCTTCAGTACTTC
V gene: TRBV19; D gene: .; J gene: TRBJ2-3; clone size: medium-sized; CDR3 protein: CASSISGDRGTQYF; CDR3 DNA: TGTGCCAGTAGTATTAGCGGAGACCGCGGTACGCAGTATTTT
V gene: TRBV5-4; D gene: .; J gene: TRBJ1-1; clone size: many; CDR3 protein: CASSFRGTEAFF; CDR3 DNA: TGTGCCAGCAGCTTCAGGGGCACTGAAGCTTTCTTT
V gene: TRBV28; D gene: .; J gene: TRBJ1-3; clone size: medium-sized; CDR3 protein: CASTPAGHRNTIYF; CDR3 DNA: TGTGCCAGCACCCCGGCGGGACACCGAAACACCATATATTTT
V gene: TRBV28; D gene: .; J gene: TRBJ1-4; clone size: .; CDR3 protein: CASSFEEEKLFF; CDR3 DNA: TGTGCCAGCAGTTTTGAGGAGGAAAAACTGTTTTTT
V gene: TRBV20-1; D gene: .; J gene: TRBJ2-3; clone size: many; CDR3 protein: CSAGQAHTDTQYF; CDR3 DNA: TGCAGTGCTGGGCAGGCCCACACAGATACGCAGTATTTT
V gene: TRBV2; D gene: .; J gene: TRBJ2-7; clone size: medium-sized; CDR3 protein: CASRSRTTRAGLF; CDR3 DNA: TGTGCCAGCAGAAGCCGGACTACCCGGGCTGGCCTCTTC
V gene: TRBV3-1; D gene: .; J gene: TRBJ2-3; clone size: medium-sized; CDR3 protein: CASSHEGLDATSTDTQYF; CDR3 DNA: TGTGCCAGCAGCCACGAAGGATTGGACGCAACTAGCACAGATACGCAGTATTTT
V gene: TRBV6-5; D gene: TRBD1; J gene: TRBJ2-7; clone size: medium-sized; CDR3 protein: CASRGPIGQGSHEQYF; CDR3 DNA: TGTGCCAGCAGAGGCCCCATCGGACAGGGGTCCCACGAGCAGTACTTC
V gene: TRBV6-5; D gene: TRBD1; J gene: TRBJ2-6; clone size: .; CDR3 protein: CASSSGTGGFRANVLTF; CDR3 DNA: TGTGCCAGCAGTTCCGGGACAGGGGGCTTTAGGGCCAACGTCCTGACTTTC
V gene: TRBV20-1; D gene: .; J gene: TRBJ2-7; clone size: .; CDR3 protein: CSARFGEITFSYEQYF; CDR3 DNA: TGCAGTGCTAGGTTCGGCGAAATAACGTTTTCCTACGAGCAGTACTTC